The 18 T cell receptor beta chains below were found in one sample sequenced in a study of cytomegalovirus exposure and HLA in healthy donors. Assay: immunoSEQ multiplex PCR; the TCRdb copy retains only in-frame clones and omits some. The sample lists 120,000 to 150,000 clones; about 87% were seen once. The specimen sequenced was PBMCs. All receptors derive from a man in his late teens or twenties in good health and CMV-seropositive.

The chain combines TRBV2 with TRBJ2-7; TRBD2 matches at 8 bases. Germline assignment: CDR1 SNHLY and CDR2 FYNNEI. With V trimmed by 4 bases and J by 4 bases, 3 bases remained unmatched. The CDR3 is 13 residues long. The CDR3 sequence is CASSGGLAYEQYF. CDR3 in DNA: TGTGCCAGCAGTGGAGGACTAGCTTACGAGCAGTACTTC.

CDR3 coding DNA: TGCGCCAGCAGCTTGAGGGGCGCAACTAATGAAAAACTGTTTTTT. Encoded protein: CASSLRGATNEKLFF. This chain joins TRBV5-1 and TRBJ1-4; perhaps TRBD1 as D (5 bases). Germline assignment: CDR1 SGHRS and CDR2 YFSETQ. The length of the CDR3 is 15 residues. V gave up 1 base and J gave up 0 bases, with 7 bases separating them.

The chain joins TRBV6-5 to TRBJ2-3; D is unresolved. Trimming cost V 6 bases and J 3 bases, with 10 bases left between them. The CDR3 has 13 residues. Germline CDR1 MNHEY, CDR2 SVGAGI. This CDR3 reads CASRFRSTDTQYF. The DNA for the CDR3 is TGTGCCAGCAGATTCCGCAGTACAGATACGCAGTATTTT.

The rearrangement links TRBV27 to TRBJ1-5; no clear D gene. Germline V gene sequence: CDR1 MNHEY, CDR2 SMNVEV (reference sequence). V was trimmed by 2 bases and J by 2 bases, leaving 13 bases between them. There are 16 residues in the CDR3. For the CDR3, the DNA is TGTGCCAGCAGTTTACTCCACCCAGGTGGCAATCAGCCCCAGCATTTT. Translating it yields CASSLLHPGGNQPQHF.

The V gene is TRBV29-1, the J gene TRBJ1-1; D gene ambiguous. From germline, CDR1 is SQVTM and CDR2 ANQGSEA. V was cut by 4 bases and J by 3 bases, with 6 bases left in between. The CDR3 loop spans 11 amino acids. The CDR3 sequence is CSVGSYTEAFF. Written as DNA, the CDR3 is TGCAGCGTTGGGAGTTACACTGAAGCTTTCTTT.

The chain links TRBV7-8 to TRBJ2-5; D ambiguous. Trimming shortened V by 3 bases and J by 1 base, and 9 bases separated the two germline ends. CDR1 and CDR2 from the germline V gene are SGHVS and FQNEAQ. CDR3 size: 14 residues. CDR3 protein: CASSFRWAQETQYF. CDR3 nucleotides: TGTGCCAGCAGCTTTAGGTGGGCCCAAGAGACCCAGTACTTC.

The chain employs TRBV30 and TRBJ2-3, with D hard to call. V lost 1 base and J 1 base, leaving 12 bases between the germline ends. CDR3 length: 15 residues. Germline V gene sequence: CDR1 GTSNPN, CDR2 SVGIG (reference sequence). CDR3 sequence (DNA): TGTGCCTGGAGTGATACCGGGTTGGGCACAGATACGCAGTATTTT. It specifies CAWSDTGLGTDTQYF.

The chain combines TRBV11-2 with TRBJ2-5; TRBD2 aligns across 9 bases. This CDR3 has 15 residues. Germline CDR1 reads SGHAT; CDR2 reads FQNNGV. After removal of 5 bases from V and 3 bases from J, the junction contained 7 bases not matched to a gene. For the CDR3, the DNA is TGTGCCAGCAGCCAGTGGGGACTAGCAGAAGAGACCCAGTACTTC. It translates to CASSQWGLAEETQYF.

The chain joins TRBV30 to TRBJ1-1; D unclear. V was shortened by 5 bases and J by 2 bases, with 6 bases between the two germline ends. This CDR3 has 11 residues. The germline V gene encodes CDR1 GTSNPN and CDR2 SVGIG (reference sequence). In DNA, the CDR3 is TGTGCCTGGGCGTACAACACTGAAGCTTTCTTT. It is translated as CAWAYNTEAFF.

With respect to this clone: One junction end does not reproduce the germline sequence, and a read error may be involved. CDR3 sequence (DNA): TGTGCCAGCAGGGAAGACGGTACGGGGGGTCAGCCCCAGCATTTT. It yields the protein CASREDGTGGQPQHF. This sequence joins TRBV2 and TRBJ1-5; D is perhaps TRBD1 (5 bases). The CDR3 has 15 amino acids. Germline CDR1 and CDR2: SNHLY and FYNNEI.

The V gene is TRBV6-1, the J gene TRBJ1-1; D possibly corresponds to TRBD1 (6 bases). The length of the CDR3 is 13 residues. Trimming shortened V by 1 base and J by 3 bases, and 6 bases separated the two germline ends. Germline values: CDR1 MNHNS, CDR2 SASEGT. The CDR3 DNA sequence: TGTGCCAGCAGTGAAGACAGGGACACTGAAGCTTTCTTT. This sequence encodes CASSEDRDTEAFF.

The V gene is TRBV2, the J gene TRBJ1-6; TRBD1 is a possible D gene (5 bases). Germline CDR1 reads SNHLY; CDR2 reads FYNNEI. V was cut by 1 base and J by 5 bases, with 12 bases left in between. The CDR3 runs 16 residues. The CDR3: CASSEGRGRNNSPLHF. The CDR3 region has the DNA TGTGCCAGCAGTGAAGGGAGGGGCAGAAATAATTCACCCCTCCACTTT.

This clone has ten or more counts. The V gene is TRBV5-6, the J gene TRBJ2-7, with D possibly matching TRBD1 (5 bases). Germline CDR1 is SGHDT and CDR2 is YYEEEE. Trimming removed 10 bases from V and 1 base from J, with 18 bases in between. The CDR3 contains 14 residues. The DNA for the CDR3 is TGTGCCTCGACGGGCTGGACAAGGTCCTACGAGCAGTACTTC. Translated: CASTGWTRSYEQYF.

The chain has TRBV6-5 and TRBJ2-3; 7 bases align to TRBD2. J was trimmed by 2 bases and V by 6 bases; bases with no gene match: 5. Germline lookup yields CDR1 MNHEY and CDR2 SVGAGI. CDR3 length equals 14 residues. The CDR3 bases are TGTGCCAGCAGCCCCGGGACTAACACAGATACGCAGTATTTT. Translation: CASSPGTNTDTQYF.

V and J are TRBV14 and TRBJ2-7; D remains ambiguous. Between the trimmed V and J ends, which lost 0 bases and 7 bases, there was a span of 16 bases. The CDR3 is made up of 15 amino acids. Germline assignment: CDR1 SGHDN and CDR2 FVKESK. This chain's CDR3 is CASSQDGQGFREQYF. In nucleotides, the CDR3 is TGTGCCAGCAGCCAAGATGGGCAAGGTTTTAGAGAGCAGTACTTC.

For the CDR3, the DNA is TGTGCCAGCAGCGTATCCGGGGGGCACAACACCATATATTTT. Its protein is CASSVSGGHNTIYF. This chain links TRBV9 with TRBJ1-3; D possibly corresponds to TRBD1 (6 bases). Trimming stripped 1 base from V and 7 bases from J, with 12 bases between. The CDR3 length is 14 residues. Per the germline V gene, CDR1 is SGDLS and CDR2 is YYNGEE.

This chain uses TRBV6-1 with TRBJ1-5; no definite D call. This CDR3 is built from 14 residues. The V gene's germline CDR1 is MNHNS and CDR2 SASEGT. V lost 4 bases, J lost 4 bases, and 11 bases lay in between. CDR3 coding DNA: TGTGCCAGCAGTGCGGACTGGAAGAATCAGCCCCAGCATTTT. Translated, it gives CASSADWKNQPQHF.

Concerning this clone: Mismatch with germline at one junction end may stem from a read error. The chain has TRBV2 and TRBJ1-1, with 7 nucleotides matching TRBD1. Germline V lookup: CDR1 SNHLY, CDR2 FYNNEI. The CDR3 sequence is 15 residues long. CDR3 coding DNA: TGTGCCAGCAGAGAAGACAGGGCGAGGAACACTGAAGCTTTCTTT. It specifies CASREDRARNTEAFF.